This T cell receptor (beta chain) came from a study of blood T cell repertoires in COVID-19 (TCRdb year 2020). Regarding the complete study: Samples covering the acute and convalescent phases of COVID-19 were provided by collaborators in the United States, Italy and Spain. The prospective study material was composed of cDNA or gDNA derived from T cells, B-cell-depleted T cells, or PBMCs. Subjects who had been exposed to COVID-19, were actively infected with it, or had recovered from it provided the deeply sampled blood TCRbeta repertoires that made up the dataset. The repertoires were released in a freely available public database intended as a resource for research on the immune response to SARS-CoV-2. The samples were drawn from two sources: the first 160 participants of the ongoing ImmuneRACE study, and about 1,300 subjects contributed by 6 global collaborators. The sample metadata nearly always contained a de-identified subject ID, COVID-19 status, age in years and sex. HLA class I and class II types, where available, came from metadata supplied by the sample provider rather than from assay-based typing. Broader findings and caveats from the paper: The amount of clinical and demographic metadata varied by source and participant and was provided uncurated.

The CDR3 sequence holds 15 residues, the cysteine and phenylalanine included. Only the CDR3 DNA stays, 45 bases, in frame from base 1. The germline V gene (reference sequence) supplies CDR1 LNHDA and CDR2 SQIVND. Trimming leaves V shorter by 3 bases and J shorter by 2 bases, with the junction holding 5 bases beyond the gene matches. TCRbeta CDR3 regions were amplified from genomic DNA by means of the immunoSEQ Assay, a bias-controlled multiplex PCR. The study's own analysis went as follows. The number of nucleated cells in each sample was estimated from the amplification of reference gene primers within the assay. To quantify the absolute abundance of each unique TCRbeta CDR3 rearrangement, sequence reads were collapsed and filtered. For each sample, productive Simpson clonality was calculated as the square root of Simpson's diversity index across productive rearrangements. This immuneACCESS table, as held by TCRdb, lists in-frame sequences with V and J called but not all clones. Of the missing ones, under half trace to an unresolved V gene in checked studies; the others have no known cause. From that table come the V and J calls and clone size; the DNA was used to work out D and trimming. The table for this sample lists about 180,000 clones; roughly 85% of them were counted only once. The ten largest clones take up 5% to 7.5% of the sample.

Participants in the prospective study were aged about 18 to 95 years, lived in about two dozen United States geographic areas, and enrolled through a virtual design. Cohort assignment in the prospective study relied on participant-reported clinical history from a screening survey and a study questionnaire. ImmuneRACE Cohort 3 recovered participants were defined by two consecutive negative NP/OP PCR tests, healthcare professional clearance, or symptom resolution. In the prospective study, whole blood, serum and a nasopharyngeal or oropharyngeal swab were collected from each participant by mobile phlebotomists. Prospective study participants could optionally give additional blood draws and questionnaires over an approximately two-month period. Before DNA extraction, prospective study blood samples were shipped either frozen or at room temperature. Of note for this clone: Its antigen is still unknown. Base qualities are missing; no much larger clone stands one base away.

The sequenced sample consisted of PBMCs or T cells enriched from blood (not recorded which). The V gene is TRBV19 and the J gene is TRBJ1-1, and 8 junctional nucleotides match TRBD1. The receptor comes from a man aged 35 to 55 who had recovered from COVID-19. The nucleotide sequence reads as follows: TGTGCCAGTAGTATTCCGCAGGGGGCAAACACTGAAGCTTTCTTT. This codes for CASSIPQGANTEAFF.